The TCR beta chain described here comes from a study of shared clonotypes between healthy human individuals. All donors were healthy HIV-negative adults lacking recent acute infections or vaccinations. Profiling relied on immunoSEQ multiplex PCR, and the TCRdb table lists in-frame clones only, not all of them. The sample has around 1.1 million clones; more than 75% are singletons. Trimming took off 6 bases at V and 1 base at J, with 13 bases between the two ends. This CDR3 has 14 amino acids. Per the germline V gene, CDR1 is MDHEN and CDR2 is SYDVKM. The clonotype was recovered from a man between 18 and 29 years old in good health. Some clones in this sample may be carry-over from other donors' samples. The sample taken for sequencing was memory CD4+ T cells from PBMCs. Documented subset: CD45RA-negative fraction. The chain has TRBV28 and TRBJ2-7; D perhaps matches TRBD2 (5 bases). The CDR3 region is CASRFGRGSYEQYF. As DNA, the CDR3 is TGTGCCAGCAGATTTGGTCGGGGATCCTACGAGCAGTACTTC.